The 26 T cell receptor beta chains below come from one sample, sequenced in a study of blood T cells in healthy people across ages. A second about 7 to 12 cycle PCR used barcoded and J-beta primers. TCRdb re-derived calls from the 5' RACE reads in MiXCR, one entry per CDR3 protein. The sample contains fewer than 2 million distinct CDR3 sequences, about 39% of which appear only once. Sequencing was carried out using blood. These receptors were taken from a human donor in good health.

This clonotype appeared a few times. In DNA form, the CDR3 reads TGTGCCAGCAGACCCGGACAGGGCGCCTCCTACGAGCAGTACTTC. Translated, it gives CASRPGQGASYEQYF. The gene calls are TRBV27 and TRBJ2-7, with TRBD1 matching over 8 bases. This CDR3 spans 15 amino acids. J gave up 0 bases and V 6 bases, and 7 bases lay outside the gene matches. From germline, CDR1 is MNHEY and CDR2 SMNVEV (reference sequence).

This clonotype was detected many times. The CDR3 region is CASSLGSGNYEQYF. CDR3 DNA sequence: TGCGCCAGCAGCTTGGGGTCAGGCAACTACGAGCAGTACTTC. The chain joins TRBV5-1 to TRBJ2-7; no clear D. The CDR3 consists of 14 residues. Deletions cut 0 bases from V and 3 bases from J, with 10 bases between. The V gene's germline CDR1 is SGHRS and CDR2 YFSETQ.

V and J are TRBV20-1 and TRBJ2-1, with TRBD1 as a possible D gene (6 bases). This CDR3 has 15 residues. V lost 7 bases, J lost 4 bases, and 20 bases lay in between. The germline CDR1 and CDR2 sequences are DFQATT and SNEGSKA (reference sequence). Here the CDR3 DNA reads TGCAGTGTTTCCCTCGAGAAGAGGGGGTACAATGAGCAGTTCTTC. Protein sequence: CSVSLEKRGYNEQFF.

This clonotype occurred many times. The CDR3 sequence: CASSTGQGGETQYF. CDR3 nucleotide sequence: TGCGCCAGCAGCACCGGACAGGGTGGTGAGACCCAGTACTTC. The chain combines TRBV5-1 with TRBJ2-5, with TRBD1 identical over 8 bases. The CDR3 has 14 amino acids. V dropped 4 bases and J dropped 5; count of bases not matched to a gene: 7. Germline V gives CDR1 SGHRS, CDR2 YFSETQ.

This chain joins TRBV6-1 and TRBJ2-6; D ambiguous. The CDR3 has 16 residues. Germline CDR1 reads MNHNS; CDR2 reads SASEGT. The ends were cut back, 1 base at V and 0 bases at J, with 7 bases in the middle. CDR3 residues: CASSEGALSGANVLTF. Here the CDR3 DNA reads TGTGCCAGCAGTGAAGGGGCGCTCTCTGGGGCCAACGTCCTGACTTTC.

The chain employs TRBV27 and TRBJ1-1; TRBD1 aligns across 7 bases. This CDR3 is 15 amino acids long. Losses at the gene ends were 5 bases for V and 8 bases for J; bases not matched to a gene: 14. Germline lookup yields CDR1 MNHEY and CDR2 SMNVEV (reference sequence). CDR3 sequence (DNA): TGTGCCAGCAGTCACAGGGGACTTACCGGCACCGAAGCTTTCTTT. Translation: CASSHRGLTGTEAFF.

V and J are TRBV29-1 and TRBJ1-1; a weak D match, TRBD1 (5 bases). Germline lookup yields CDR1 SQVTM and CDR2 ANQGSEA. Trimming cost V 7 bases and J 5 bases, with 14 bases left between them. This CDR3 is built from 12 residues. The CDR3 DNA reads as TGCAGCGCTGGGGGAAGCTATACTGAAGCTTTCTTT. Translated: CSAGGSYTEAFF.

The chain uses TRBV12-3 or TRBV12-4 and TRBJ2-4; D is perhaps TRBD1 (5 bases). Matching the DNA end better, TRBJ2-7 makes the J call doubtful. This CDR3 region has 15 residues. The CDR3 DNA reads TGTGCCAGCAGCTCTGGGGCAGGCCCTTACTACGAGCAGTACTTC. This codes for CASSSGAGPYYEQYF.

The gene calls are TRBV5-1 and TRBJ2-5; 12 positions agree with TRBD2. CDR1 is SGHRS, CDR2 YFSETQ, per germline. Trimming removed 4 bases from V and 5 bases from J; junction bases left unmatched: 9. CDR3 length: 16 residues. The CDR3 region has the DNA TGCGCCAGCAGCCCACGGACTAGCGGGGCAGGGGAGACCCAGTACTTC. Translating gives CASSPRTSGAGETQYF.

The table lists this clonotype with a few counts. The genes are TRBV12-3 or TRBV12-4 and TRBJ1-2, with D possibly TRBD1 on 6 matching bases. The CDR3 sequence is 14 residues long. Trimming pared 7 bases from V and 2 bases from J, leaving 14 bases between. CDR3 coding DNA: TGTGCCAGCAAACGACAGGCTGCGAACTATGGCTACACCTTC. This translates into CASKRQAANYGYTF.

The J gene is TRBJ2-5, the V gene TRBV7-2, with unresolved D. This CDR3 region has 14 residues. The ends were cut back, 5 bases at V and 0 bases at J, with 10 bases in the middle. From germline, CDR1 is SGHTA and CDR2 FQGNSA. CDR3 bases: TGTGCCAGCAGCCCCCCTGCGTACCAAGAGACCCAGTACTTC. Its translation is CASSPPAYQETQYF.

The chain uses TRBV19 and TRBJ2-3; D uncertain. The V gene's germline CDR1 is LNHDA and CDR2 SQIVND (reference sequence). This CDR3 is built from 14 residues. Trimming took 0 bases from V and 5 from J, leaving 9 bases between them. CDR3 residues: CASSIDGWGDTQYF. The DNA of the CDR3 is TGTGCCAGTAGTATAGATGGATGGGGAGATACGCAGTATTTT.

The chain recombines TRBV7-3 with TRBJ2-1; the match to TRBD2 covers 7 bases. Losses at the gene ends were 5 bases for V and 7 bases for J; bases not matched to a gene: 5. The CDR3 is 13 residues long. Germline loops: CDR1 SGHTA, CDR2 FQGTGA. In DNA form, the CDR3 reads TGTGCCAGCAGCCCCGGGGGGATAAATGAGCAGTTCTTC. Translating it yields CASSPGGINEQFF.

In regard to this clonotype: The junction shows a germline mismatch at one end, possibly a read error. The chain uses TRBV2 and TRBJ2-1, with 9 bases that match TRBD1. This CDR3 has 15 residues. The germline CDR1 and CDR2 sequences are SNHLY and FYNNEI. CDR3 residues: CVSSEYRGPYNEQFF. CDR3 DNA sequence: TGTGTCAGCAGTGAATACAGGGGGCCCTACAATGAGCAGTTCTTC.

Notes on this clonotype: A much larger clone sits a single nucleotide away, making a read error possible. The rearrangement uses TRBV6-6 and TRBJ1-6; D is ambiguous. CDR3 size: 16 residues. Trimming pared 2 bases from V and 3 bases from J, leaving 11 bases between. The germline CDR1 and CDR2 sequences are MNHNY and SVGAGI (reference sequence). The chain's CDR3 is CASSYAGPGYNSPLHF. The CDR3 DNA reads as TGTGCCAGCAGTTACGCGGGCCCAGGCTATAATTCACCCCTCCACTTT.

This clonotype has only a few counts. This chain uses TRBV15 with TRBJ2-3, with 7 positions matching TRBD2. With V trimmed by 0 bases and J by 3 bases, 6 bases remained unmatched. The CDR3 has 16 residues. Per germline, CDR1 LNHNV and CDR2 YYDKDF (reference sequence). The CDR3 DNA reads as TGTGCCACCAGCAGAGATGGCGGGGGAGGGACAGATACGCAGTATTTT. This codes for CATSRDGGGGTDTQYF.

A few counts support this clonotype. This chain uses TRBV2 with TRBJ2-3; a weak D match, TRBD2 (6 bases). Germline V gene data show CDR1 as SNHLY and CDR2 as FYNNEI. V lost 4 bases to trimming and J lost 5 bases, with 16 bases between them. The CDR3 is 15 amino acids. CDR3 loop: CASSGNSGGGDTQYF. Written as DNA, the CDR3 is TGTGCCAGCAGTGGTAACTCCGGGGGTGGAGATACGCAGTATTTT.

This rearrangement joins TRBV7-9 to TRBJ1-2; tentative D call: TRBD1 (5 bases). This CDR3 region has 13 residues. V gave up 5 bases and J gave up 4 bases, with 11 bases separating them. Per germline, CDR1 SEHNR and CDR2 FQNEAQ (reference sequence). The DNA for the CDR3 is TGTGCCAGCAGCCTAACGACAGCCTATGGCTACACCTTC. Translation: CASSLTTAYGYTF.

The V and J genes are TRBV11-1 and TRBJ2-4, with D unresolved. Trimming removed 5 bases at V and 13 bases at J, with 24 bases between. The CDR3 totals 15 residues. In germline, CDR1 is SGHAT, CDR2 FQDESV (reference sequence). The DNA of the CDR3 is TGTGCCAGCAGCCTCTTTAGCCGCATTTACAATGAGCAGTACTTC. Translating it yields CASSLFSRIYNEQYF.

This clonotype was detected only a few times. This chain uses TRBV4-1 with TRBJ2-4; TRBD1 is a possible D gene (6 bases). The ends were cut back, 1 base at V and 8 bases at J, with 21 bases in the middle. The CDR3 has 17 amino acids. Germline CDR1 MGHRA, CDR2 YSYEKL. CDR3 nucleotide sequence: TGCGCCAGCAGCCAAGGACGTTTGGGCAGGGGCTGGGACATTCAGTACTTC. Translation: CASSQGRLGRGWDIQYF.

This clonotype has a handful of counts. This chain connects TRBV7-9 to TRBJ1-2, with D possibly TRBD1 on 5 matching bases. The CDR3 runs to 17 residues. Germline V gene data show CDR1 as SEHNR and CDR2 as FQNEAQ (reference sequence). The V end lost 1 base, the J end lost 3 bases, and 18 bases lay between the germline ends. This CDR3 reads CASSLGRGRADDYGYTF. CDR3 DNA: TGTGCCAGCAGCTTAGGACGGGGCAGGGCGGATGACTATGGCTACACCTTC.

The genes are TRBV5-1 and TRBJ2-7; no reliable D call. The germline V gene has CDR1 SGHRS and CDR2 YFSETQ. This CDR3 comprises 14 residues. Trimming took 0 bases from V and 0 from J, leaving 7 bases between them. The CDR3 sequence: CASSLAPTSYEQYF. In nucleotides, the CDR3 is TGCGCCAGCAGCTTGGCTCCCACCTCCTACGAGCAGTACTTC. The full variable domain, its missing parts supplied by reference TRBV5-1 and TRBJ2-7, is KAGVTQTPRYLIKTRGQQVTLSCSPISGHRSVSWYQQTPGQGLQFLFEYFSETQRNKGNFPGRFSGRQFSNSRSEMNVSTLELGDSALYLCASSLAPTSYEQYFGPGTRLTVT.

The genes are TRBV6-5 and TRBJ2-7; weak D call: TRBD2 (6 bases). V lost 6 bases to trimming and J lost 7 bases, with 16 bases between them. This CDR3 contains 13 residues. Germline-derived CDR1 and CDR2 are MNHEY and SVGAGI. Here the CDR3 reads CASSLPYGGEQYF. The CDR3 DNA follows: TGTGCCAGCAGCTTACCGTACGGGGGAGAGCAGTACTTC.

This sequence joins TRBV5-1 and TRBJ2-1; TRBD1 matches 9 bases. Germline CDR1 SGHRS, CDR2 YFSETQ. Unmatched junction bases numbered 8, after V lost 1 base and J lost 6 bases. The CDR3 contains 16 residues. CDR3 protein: CASSLTPGQGSNEQFF. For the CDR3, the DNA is TGCGCCAGCAGCTTGACTCCGGGACAGGGTTCCAATGAGCAGTTCTTC.

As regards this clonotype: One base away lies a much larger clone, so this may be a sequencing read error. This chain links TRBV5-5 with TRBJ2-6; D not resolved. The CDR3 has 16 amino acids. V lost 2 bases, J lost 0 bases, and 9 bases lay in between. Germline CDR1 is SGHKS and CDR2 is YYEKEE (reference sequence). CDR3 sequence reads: CASSLDRNSGANVLTF. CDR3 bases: TGTGCCAGCAGCTTAGACCGGAACTCTGGGGCCAACGTCCTGACTTTC.

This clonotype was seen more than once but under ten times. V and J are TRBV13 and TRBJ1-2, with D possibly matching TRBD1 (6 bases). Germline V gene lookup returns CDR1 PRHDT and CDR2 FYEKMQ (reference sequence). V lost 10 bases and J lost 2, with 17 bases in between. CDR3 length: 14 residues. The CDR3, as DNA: TGTGCCACCGCAGAGGAGACAGGCAACTATGGCTACACCTTC. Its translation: CATAEETGNYGYTF.